A single sample is the source of the 4 T cell receptor beta chains below, sequenced in a study of quantifying T cell responses using KT2 cells. Looking at the study overall: cDNA was made from DNase-treated RNA using alpha and beta constant primers.

A single-stranded UMI oligo with SP2 sequence was ligated to cDNA 3' ends. An equimolar mix of RC1.1 and RC1.2 primed the beta chain across TRBC1 and TRBC2. TCRdb reanalysed the UMI-ligation and nested PCR reads using MiXCR and keeps one entry per CDR3 protein. The sample contains about 33,000 distinct CDR3 sequences, about 9.3% of which appear only once. Material for sequencing was PBMCs spiked with cells of the T cell clone KT2. These TCRs come from a human donor.

The V gene is TRBV27, the J gene TRBJ2-3; 9 nucleotides align to TRBD2. The CDR3 is 12 residues long. V lost 5 bases to trimming and J lost 12 bases; unmatched junction nucleotides: 6. Germline V gene lookup returns CDR1 MNHEY and CDR2 SMNVEV (reference sequence). CDR3 in amino acids: CASSPPGLAQYF. CDR3 sequence (DNA): TGTGCCAGCAGTCCACCGGGACTAGCACAGTATTTT.

The sample holds many counts of this clonotype. The chain employs TRBV4-3 and TRBJ1-1, with 10 positions matching TRBD1. Germline-derived CDR1 and CDR2 are LGHNA and YSLEER. The V gene end was trimmed by 3 bases and the J gene end by 7 bases; junction bases not matched to a gene: 11. The CDR3 runs to 16 residues. DNA for the CDR3: TGCGCCAGCAGCCAGAGTGATGACAGGGGGCTTAGTGAAGCTTTCTTT. It is translated as CASSQSDDRGLSEAFF.

This clonotype was picked up many times. V is TRBV29-1 and J is TRBJ1-1; a weak D match, TRBD1 (6 bases). The CDR3 has 13 residues. V was pared by 5 bases and J by 8 bases, with 18 bases between. The V gene's germline CDR1 is SQVTM and CDR2 ANQGSEA. CDR3 protein: CSVNYYTGTEAFF. CDR3 coding DNA: TGCAGCGTTAACTATTACACCGGGACAGAAGCTTTCTTT.

J is TRBJ2-2 and V is TRBV11-2; the match to TRBD1 covers 9 bases. The V segment lost 1 base and the J segment 4 bases; nucleotides outside the gene matches: 1. CDR1 and CDR2 (germline): SGHAT, FQNNGV. This CDR3 comprises 15 residues. The CDR3 sequence: CASSLGTGATGELFF. The CDR3 DNA reads TGTGCCAGCAGCTTAGGGACAGGGGCCACCGGGGAGCTGTTTTTT.